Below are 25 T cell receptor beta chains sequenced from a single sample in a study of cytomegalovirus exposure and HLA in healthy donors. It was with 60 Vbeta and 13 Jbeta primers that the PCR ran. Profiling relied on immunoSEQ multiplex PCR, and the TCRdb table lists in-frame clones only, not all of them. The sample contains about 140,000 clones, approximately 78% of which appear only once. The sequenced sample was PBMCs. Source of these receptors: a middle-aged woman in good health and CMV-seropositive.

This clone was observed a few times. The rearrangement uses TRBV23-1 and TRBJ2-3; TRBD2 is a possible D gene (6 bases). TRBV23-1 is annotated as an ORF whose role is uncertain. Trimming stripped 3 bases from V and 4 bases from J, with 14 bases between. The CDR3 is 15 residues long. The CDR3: CASSHPRRDSDTQYF. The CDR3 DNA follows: TGCGCCAGCAGTCACCCGCGCAGGGACTCAGATACGCAGTATTTT.

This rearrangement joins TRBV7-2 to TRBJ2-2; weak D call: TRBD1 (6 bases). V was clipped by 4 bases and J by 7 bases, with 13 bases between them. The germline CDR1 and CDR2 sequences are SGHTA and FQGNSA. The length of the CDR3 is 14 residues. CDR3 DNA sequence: TGTGCCAGCAGCTCTAGGCTAGGGGGCGGGGAGCTGTTTTTT. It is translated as CASSSRLGGGELFF.

CDR3 sequence: CASSLQLAGGDTQYF. The DNA for the CDR3 is TGTGCCAGCAGCTTGCAACTAGCGGGGGGAGATACGCAGTATTTT. This sequence joins TRBV5-4 and TRBJ2-3; 12 positions match TRBD2. The CDR3 runs to 15 residues. Germline-derived CDR1 and CDR2 are SGHNT and YYREEE (reference sequence). The ends lost 1 base at V and 5 bases at J; junction bases unmatched: 2. Full variable domain (rest looked up from reference TRBV5-4 and TRBJ2-3): ETGVTQSPTHLIKTRGQQVTLRCSSQSGHNTVSWYQQALGQGPQFIFQYYREEENGRGNFPPRFSGLQFPNYSSELNVNALELDDSALYLCASSLQLAGGDTQYFGPGTRLTVL.

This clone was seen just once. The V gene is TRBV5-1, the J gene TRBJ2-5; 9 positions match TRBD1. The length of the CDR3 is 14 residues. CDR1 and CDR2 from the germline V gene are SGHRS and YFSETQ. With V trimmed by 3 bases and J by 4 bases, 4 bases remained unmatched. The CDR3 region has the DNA TGCGCCAGCAGCTACGGACAGGGGCTAGAGACCCAGTACTTC. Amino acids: CASSYGQGLETQYF. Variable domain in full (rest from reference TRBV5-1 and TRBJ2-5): KAGVTQTPRYLIKTRGQQVTLSCSPISGHRSVSWYQQTPGQGLQFLFEYFSETQRNKGNFPGRFSGRQFSNSRSEMNVSTLELGDSALYLCASSYGQGLETQYFGPGTRLLVL.

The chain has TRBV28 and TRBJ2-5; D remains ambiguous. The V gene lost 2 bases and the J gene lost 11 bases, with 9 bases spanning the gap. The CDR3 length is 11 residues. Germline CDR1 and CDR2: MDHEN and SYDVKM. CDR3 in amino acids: CASSLTREQYF. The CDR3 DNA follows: TGTGCCAGCAGTTTAACCCGAGAGCAGTACTTC.

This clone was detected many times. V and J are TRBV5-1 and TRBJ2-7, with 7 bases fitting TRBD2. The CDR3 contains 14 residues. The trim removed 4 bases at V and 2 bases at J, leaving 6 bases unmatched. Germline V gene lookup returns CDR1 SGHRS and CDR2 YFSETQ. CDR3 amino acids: CASSLRAGTYEQYF. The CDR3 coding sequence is TGCGCCAGCAGCCTAAGAGCGGGGACCTACGAGCAGTACTTC.

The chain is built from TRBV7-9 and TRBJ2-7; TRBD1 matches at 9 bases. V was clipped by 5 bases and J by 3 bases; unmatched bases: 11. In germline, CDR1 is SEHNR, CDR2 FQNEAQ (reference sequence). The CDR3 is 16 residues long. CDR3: CASSVPGQGGLYEQYF. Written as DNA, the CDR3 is TGTGCCAGCAGCGTACCGGGACAGGGAGGACTCTACGAGCAGTACTTC.

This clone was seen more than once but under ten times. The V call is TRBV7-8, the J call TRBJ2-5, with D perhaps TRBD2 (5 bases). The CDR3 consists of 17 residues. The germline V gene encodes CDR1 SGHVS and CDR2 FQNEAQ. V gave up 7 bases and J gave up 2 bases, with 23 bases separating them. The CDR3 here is CASTSLGIRYSQETQYF. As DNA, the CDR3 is TGTGCCAGCACTAGCTTAGGGATCCGGTACAGTCAAGAGACCCAGTACTTC.

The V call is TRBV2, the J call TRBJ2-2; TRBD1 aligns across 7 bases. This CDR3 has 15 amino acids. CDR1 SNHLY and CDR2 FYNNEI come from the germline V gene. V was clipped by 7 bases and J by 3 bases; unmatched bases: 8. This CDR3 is CASTPGQLYTGELFF. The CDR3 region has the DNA TGTGCCAGCACCCCGGGACAGCTTTACACCGGGGAGCTGTTTTTT.

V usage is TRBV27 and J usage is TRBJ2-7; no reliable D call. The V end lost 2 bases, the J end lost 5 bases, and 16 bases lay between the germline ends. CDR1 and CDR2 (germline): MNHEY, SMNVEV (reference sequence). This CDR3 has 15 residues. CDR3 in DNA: TGTGCCAGCAGTTTAGGATACAGCCTGAGAAACGAGCAGTACTTC. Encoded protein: CASSLGYSLRNEQYF.

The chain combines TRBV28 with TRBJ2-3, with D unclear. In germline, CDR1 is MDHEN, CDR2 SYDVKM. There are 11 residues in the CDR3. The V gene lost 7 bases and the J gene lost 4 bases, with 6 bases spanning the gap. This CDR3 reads CASTTADTQYF. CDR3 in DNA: TGTGCCAGCACCACGGCAGATACGCAGTATTTT.

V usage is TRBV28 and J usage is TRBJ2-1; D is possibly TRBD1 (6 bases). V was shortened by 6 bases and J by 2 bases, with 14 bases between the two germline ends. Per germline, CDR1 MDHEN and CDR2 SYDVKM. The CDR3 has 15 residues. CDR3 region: CASRLYSGAYNEQFF. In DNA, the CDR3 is TGTGCCAGCAGATTGTACTCAGGGGCCTACAATGAGCAGTTCTTC.

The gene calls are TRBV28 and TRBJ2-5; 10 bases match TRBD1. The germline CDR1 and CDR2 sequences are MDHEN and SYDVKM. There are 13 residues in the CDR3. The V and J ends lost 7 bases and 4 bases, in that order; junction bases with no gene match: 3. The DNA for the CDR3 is TGTGCCAGCACCAGGGACAGGGGAGAGACCCAGTACTTC. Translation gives CASTRDRGETQYF. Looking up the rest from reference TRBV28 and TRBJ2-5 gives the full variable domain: DVKVTQSSRYLVKRTGEKVFLECVQDMDHENMFWYRQDPGLGLRLIYFSYDVKMKEKGDIPEGYSVSREKKERFSLILESASTNQTSMYLCASTRDRGETQYFGPGTRLLVL.

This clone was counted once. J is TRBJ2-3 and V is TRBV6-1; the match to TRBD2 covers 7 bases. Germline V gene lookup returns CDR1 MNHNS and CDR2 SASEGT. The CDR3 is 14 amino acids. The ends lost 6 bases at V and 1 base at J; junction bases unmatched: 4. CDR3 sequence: CASRVGGGTDTQYF. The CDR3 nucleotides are TGTGCCAGCAGGGTGGGGGGGGGCACAGATACGCAGTATTTT.

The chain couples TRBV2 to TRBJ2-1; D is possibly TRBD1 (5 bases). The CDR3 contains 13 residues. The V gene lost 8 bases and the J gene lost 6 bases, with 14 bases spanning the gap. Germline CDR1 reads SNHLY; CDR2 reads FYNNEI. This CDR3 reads CASSTERINEQFF. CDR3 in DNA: TGTGCCAGCTCGACAGAGAGAATCAATGAGCAGTTCTTC.

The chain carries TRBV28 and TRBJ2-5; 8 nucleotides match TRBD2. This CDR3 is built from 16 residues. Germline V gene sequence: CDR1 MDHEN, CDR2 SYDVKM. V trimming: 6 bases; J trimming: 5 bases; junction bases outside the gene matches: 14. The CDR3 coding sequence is TGTGCCAGCAGGCCCCCCGGGAGCGGGAGTATCGAGACCCAGTACTTC. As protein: CASRPPGSGSIETQYF.

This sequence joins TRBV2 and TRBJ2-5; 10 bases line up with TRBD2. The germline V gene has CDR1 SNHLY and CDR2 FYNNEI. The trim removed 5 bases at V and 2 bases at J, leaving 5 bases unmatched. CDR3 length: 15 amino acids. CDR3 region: CASSPGTSVQETQYF. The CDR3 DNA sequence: TGTGCCAGCAGTCCCGGGACTAGCGTGCAAGAGACCCAGTACTTC.

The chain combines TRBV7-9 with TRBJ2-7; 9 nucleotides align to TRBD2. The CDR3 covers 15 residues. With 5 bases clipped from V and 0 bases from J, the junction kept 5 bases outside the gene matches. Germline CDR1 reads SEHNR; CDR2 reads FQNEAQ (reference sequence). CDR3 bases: TGTGCCAGCAGCCGTAGCGGGAGTGTCTCCTACGAGCAGTACTTC. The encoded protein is CASSRSGSVSYEQYF.

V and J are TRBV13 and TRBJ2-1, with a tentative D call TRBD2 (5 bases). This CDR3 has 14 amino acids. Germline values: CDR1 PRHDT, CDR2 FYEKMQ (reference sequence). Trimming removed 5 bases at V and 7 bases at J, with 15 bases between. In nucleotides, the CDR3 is TGTGCCAGCAGCCTCCGGGCCACGGGAAATGAGCAGTTCTTC. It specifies CASSLRATGNEQFF. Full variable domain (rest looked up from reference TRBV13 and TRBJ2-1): AAGVIQSPRHLIKEKRETATLKCYPIPRHDTVYWYQQGPGQDPQFLISFYEKMQSDKGSIPDRFSAQQFSDYHSELNMSSLELGDSALYFCASSLRATGNEQFFGPGTRLTVL.

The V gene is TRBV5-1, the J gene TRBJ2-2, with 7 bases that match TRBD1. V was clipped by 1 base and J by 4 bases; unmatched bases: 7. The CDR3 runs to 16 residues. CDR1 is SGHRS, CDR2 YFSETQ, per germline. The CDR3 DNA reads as TGCGCCAGCAGCTTGATTACAGGGGCTCTCACCGGGGAGCTGTTTTTT. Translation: CASSLITGALTGELFF.

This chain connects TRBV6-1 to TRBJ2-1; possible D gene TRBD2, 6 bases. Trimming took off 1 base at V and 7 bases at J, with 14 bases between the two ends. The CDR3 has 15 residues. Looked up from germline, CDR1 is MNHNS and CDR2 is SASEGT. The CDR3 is CASSEDGRARNEQFF. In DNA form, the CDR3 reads TGTGCCAGCAGTGAAGACGGGAGAGCGCGGAATGAGCAGTTCTTC.

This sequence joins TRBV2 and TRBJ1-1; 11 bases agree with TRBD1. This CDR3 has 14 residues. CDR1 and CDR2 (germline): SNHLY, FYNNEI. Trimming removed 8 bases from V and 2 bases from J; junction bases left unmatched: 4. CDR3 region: CASGWTGGNTEAFF. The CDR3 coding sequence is TGTGCCAGCGGCTGGACAGGGGGCAACACTGAAGCTTTCTTT.

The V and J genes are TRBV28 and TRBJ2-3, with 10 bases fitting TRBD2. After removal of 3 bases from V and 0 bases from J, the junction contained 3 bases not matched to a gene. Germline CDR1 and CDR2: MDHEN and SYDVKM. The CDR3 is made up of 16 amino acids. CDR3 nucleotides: TGTGCCAGCAGTTTTGGACTAGCGGCTAGCACAGATACGCAGTATTTT. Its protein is CASSFGLAASTDTQYF.

CDR3 sequence reads: CASSYTSTYSGNTIYF. The CDR3 region has the DNA TGTGCCAGCAGTTACACTTCCACCTATTCTGGAAACACCATATATTTT. The V call is TRBV6-6, the J call TRBJ1-3; no reliable D call. The V end lost 2 bases, the J end lost 1 base, and 12 bases lay between the germline ends. In germline, CDR1 is MNHNY, CDR2 SVGAGI (reference sequence). The CDR3 contains 16 residues.

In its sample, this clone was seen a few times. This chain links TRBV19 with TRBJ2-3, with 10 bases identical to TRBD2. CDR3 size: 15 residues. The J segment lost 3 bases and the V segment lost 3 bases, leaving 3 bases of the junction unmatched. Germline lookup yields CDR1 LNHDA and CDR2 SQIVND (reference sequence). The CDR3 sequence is CASSIPAGGTDTQYF. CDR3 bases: TGTGCCAGTAGTATCCCAGCGGGAGGGACAGATACGCAGTATTTT.